What follows are 5 T cell receptor beta chains derived from one specimen sequenced in a study of PD-1 blockade in classical Hodgkin lymphoma (dated by TCRdb to 2018 to 2021). The intended sense of this specimen's time point label: cycle 4 day 1 (C4D1), after 5 to 7 weeks of nivolumab. Every trial patient had relapsed after autologous stem cell transplantation, and cohorts A, B and C differed in prior brentuximab vedotin exposure. Using a Miltenyi CD4+ T cell isolation kit, CD4+ T cells were purified from thawed PBMCs through magnetic negative selection. Library prep was done by the immunoSEQ multiplex PCR assay. The source is immuneACCESS, and TCRdb retained only in-frame sequences with V and J called. Part of the clones is not carried over; for the studies checked, unresolved V genes explain less than half of this, and the remainder is unexplained. In this sample the table shows about 30,000 clones, more than 80% of which occur a single time. The ten largest account for roughly 0.6% of the sample.

The sequences come from CD4+ T cells from blood, collected before the fourth cycle of nivolumab. The receptor source for this set is a human donor with classical Hodgkin lymphoma.

The chain uses TRBV7-2 and TRBJ1-1, with D maybe TRBD1 (5 bases). The germline V and J ends were trimmed by 4 bases and 6 bases, with 24 bases remaining between them. CDR1 and CDR2 from the germline V gene are SGHTA and FQGNSA. The CDR3 runs 17 residues. CDR3: CASSSLTVLAGYPEAFF. CDR3 sequence (DNA): TGTGCCAGCAGCTCCTTAACGGTCTTGGCAGGGTACCCTGAAGCTTTCTTT.

This clone was observed a handful of times. This chain uses TRBV6-6 with TRBJ2-5, with D unresolved. Germline V gene data show CDR1 as MNHNY and CDR2 as SVGAGI (reference sequence). The CDR3 is 13 amino acids. V lost 6 bases, J lost 3 bases, and 11 bases lay in between. The CDR3 is CASRERREETQYF. In DNA form, the CDR3 reads TGTGCCAGCAGGGAACGACGTGAAGAGACCCAGTACTTC.

The chain couples TRBV6-1 to TRBJ1-1; D is possibly TRBD1 (5 bases). Germline V gene data show CDR1 as MNHNS and CDR2 as SASEGT. The CDR3 is made up of 10 amino acids. V lost 1 base and J lost 13, with 7 bases in between. The CDR3 here is CASSEVRGFF. The CDR3 coding sequence is TGTGCCAGCAGTGAAGTTAGGGGTTTCTTT.

For the CDR3, the DNA is TGTGCCAGCATCCCGGGACAGCTGAACACTGAAGCTTTCTTT. It translates to CASIPGQLNTEAFF. The gene calls are TRBV7-2 and TRBJ1-1; 7 bases map to TRBD1. V shed 7 bases and J 0 bases; nucleotides not matched to a gene: 5. From germline, CDR1 is SGHTA and CDR2 FQGNSA. This CDR3 has 14 residues.

The chain employs TRBV28 and TRBJ2-7; a possible D gene is TRBD2 (6 bases). Germline CDR1 and CDR2: MDHEN and SYDVKM. CDR3 length: 13 residues. The V gene lost 6 bases and the J gene lost 4 bases, with 13 bases spanning the gap. The chain's CDR3 is CASRNGGGYEQYF. The CDR3 DNA reads TGTGCCAGCAGGAACGGGGGTGGGTACGAGCAGTACTTC.